Each of the 19 T cell receptor beta chains below was sequenced from the same sample in a study of cytomegalovirus exposure and HLA in healthy donors. 60 Vbeta and 13 Jbeta primers were used in PCR. Assay used: immunoSEQ multiplex PCR; TCRdb lists only in-frame clones, some missing. The sample has 150,000 to 200,000 clones. Sequencing used PBMCs. These receptor sequences come from a woman aged 18-35 years in good health and CMV-seropositive.

For the CDR3, the DNA is TGTGCCAGCAGCCTAATCCCAGGCTCCTATAATTCACCCCTCCACTTT. This gives the protein CASSLIPGSYNSPLHF. The chain employs TRBV7-2 and TRBJ1-6, with D uncertain. The CDR3 has 16 residues. The germline V gene has CDR1 SGHTA and CDR2 FQGNSA. V was clipped by 5 bases and J by 0 bases, with 11 bases between them.

The chain employs TRBV19 and TRBJ1-2; 9 positions agree with TRBD1. Trimming removed 3 bases from V and 7 bases from J; junction bases left unmatched: 9. In germline, CDR1 is LNHDA, CDR2 SQIVND (reference sequence). This CDR3 region has 15 residues. The CDR3 nucleotides read TGTGCCAGTAGTATTCGGGGACAGGGATTGCGTGGCTACACCTTC. It encodes CASSIRGQGLRGYTF.

The chain recombines TRBV9 with TRBJ1-4; 10 bases are a match to TRBD1. Germline V gene sequence: CDR1 SGDLS, CDR2 YYNGEE. J lost 16 bases, V lost 4 bases, and 10 bases had no gene match. The CDR3 runs to 13 residues. The CDR3 reads CASSTRQGATQFF. The CDR3 DNA reads as TGTGCCAGCAGCACTAGACAGGGGGCGACGCAGTTTTTT.

The rearrangement uses TRBV5-1 and TRBJ1-5; possible D gene TRBD1, 5 bases. The CDR3 loop spans 14 amino acids. The V end lost 4 bases, the J end lost 5 bases, and 13 bases lay between the germline ends. Per germline, CDR1 SGHRS and CDR2 YFSETQ. The CDR3 DNA follows: TGCGCCAGCAGCCCGGGTGCGGGGGATCAGCCCCAGCATTTT. Translated, it gives CASSPGAGDQPQHF.

The chain links TRBV9 to TRBJ1-4; 7 nucleotides agree with TRBD1. CDR3 length: 14 amino acids. V shed 5 bases and J 5 bases; nucleotides not matched to a gene: 6. Germline V gene data show CDR1 as SGDLS and CDR2 as YYNGEE. The CDR3 spells CASRQPGQNEKLFF. CDR3 nucleotide sequence: TGTGCCAGCAGGCAACCGGGACAGAATGAAAAACTGTTTTTT.

The chain links TRBV12-5 to TRBJ1-5, with a weak D call TRBD1 (6 bases). CDR1 is LGHNT and CDR2 is FRNRAP in the germline V gene. This CDR3 has 15 amino acids. Trimming took off 6 bases at V and 3 bases at J, with 15 bases between the two ends. The CDR3 here is CASGVGQPFNQPQHF. For the CDR3, the DNA is TGTGCTAGTGGCGTCGGACAGCCTTTCAATCAGCCCCAGCATTTT.

The chain links TRBV5-6 to TRBJ1-4; possible D gene TRBD1, 6 bases. The CDR3 length is 15 residues. Germline assignment: CDR1 SGHDT and CDR2 YYEEEE. Trimming left V 6 bases short and J 4 bases short, with 16 bases between. The CDR3 region has the DNA TGTGCCAGCACCCAAAGGGGGACCCTTAATGAAAAACTGTTTTTT. Translated, it gives CASTQRGTLNEKLFF.

J is TRBJ2-5 and V is TRBV6-5; 7 bases map to TRBD1. The CDR3 runs 15 residues. After removal of 2 bases from V and 5 bases from J, the junction contained 8 bases not matched to a gene. Germline V gene lookup returns CDR1 MNHEY and CDR2 SVGAGI. The CDR3 coding sequence is TGTGCCAGCAGTTACGGACAGGCGACCTCTGAGACCCAGTACTTC. As protein: CASSYGQATSETQYF.

V and J are TRBV10-3 and TRBJ1-1, with a tentative D call TRBD1 (6 bases). Germline loops: CDR1 ENHRY, CDR2 SYGVKD. The CDR3 consists of 14 residues. The V end lost 6 bases, the J end lost 0 bases, and 11 bases lay between the germline ends. As DNA, the CDR3 is TGTGCCATCAGGGAACAGGGTATGAACACTGAAGCTTTCTTT. Translated: CAIREQGMNTEAFF.

This chain links TRBV5-6 with TRBJ1-1; D remains unclear. Germline V gene data show CDR1 as SGHDT and CDR2 as YYEEEE. The CDR3 has 13 residues. Trimming shortened V by 1 base and J by 0 bases, and 4 bases separated the two germline ends. The CDR3 reads CASSLNMNTEAFF. In DNA form, the CDR3 reads TGTGCCAGCAGCTTGAATATGAACACTGAAGCTTTCTTT.

The gene calls are TRBV30 and TRBJ1-6, with D unclear. The germline gives CDR1 GTSNPN, CDR2 SVGIG (reference sequence). This CDR3 region has 14 residues. V lost 5 bases and J 4 bases, leaving 12 bases between the germline ends. This CDR3 reads CAWAHEQYNSPLHF. CDR3 sequence (DNA): TGTGCCTGGGCCCACGAACAATATAATTCACCCCTCCACTTT.

The rearrangement uses TRBV7-9 and TRBJ2-6; D call uncertain. Germline assignment: CDR1 SEHNR and CDR2 FQNEAQ (reference sequence). The CDR3 consists of 16 residues. Trimming removed 4 bases at V and 4 bases at J, with 14 bases between. The CDR3 nucleotides read TGTGCCAGCAGCTCGGTTGTGGTACTCGGGGCCAACGTCCTGACTTTC. Translating gives CASSSVVVLGANVLTF.

The chain is built from TRBV5-1 and TRBJ2-1, with TRBD2 matching 9 bases. J gave up 0 bases and V 2 bases, and 3 bases lay outside the gene matches. Looked up from germline, CDR1 is SGHRS and CDR2 is YFSETQ. CDR3 length: 16 residues. CDR3 bases: TGCGCCAGCAGCTTTTTTAGCGGGAGCTCCTACAATGAGCAGTTCTTC. The encoded protein is CASSFFSGSSYNEQFF.

The chain uses TRBV29-1 and TRBJ2-7, with TRBD1 identical over 9 bases. CDR1 is SQVTM and CDR2 is ANQGSEA in the germline V gene. Trimming took 7 bases from V and 2 from J; bases not matched to a gene: 9. The CDR3 length is 14 residues. The CDR3 region is CSAGQGGAPYEQYF. The CDR3 region has the DNA TGCAGCGCGGGACAGGGAGGCGCCCCCTACGAGCAGTACTTC.

The genes are TRBV4-2 and TRBJ2-5; 10 nucleotides match TRBD2. CDR1 LGHNA and CDR2 YNFKEQ come from the germline V gene. V was clipped by 1 base and J by 3 bases; unmatched bases: 5. CDR3 length equals 16 residues. CDR3 loop: CASSQALLAGEETQYF. The CDR3 DNA follows: TGTGCCAGCAGCCAAGCCCTCCTAGCGGGAGAAGAGACCCAGTACTTC.

The V call is TRBV30, the J call TRBJ2-7; 8 bases are a match to TRBD2. Germline assignment: CDR1 GTSNPN and CDR2 SVGIG (reference sequence). V trimming: 5 bases; J trimming: 3 bases; junction bases outside the gene matches: 9. This CDR3 region has 14 residues. CDR3 DNA sequence: TGTGCCTGGGGTCCGGGACTAGTCCACTACGAGCAGTACTTC. This translates into CAWGPGLVHYEQYF.

This chain links TRBV29-1 with TRBJ1-1; 7 nucleotides line up with TRBD1. In germline, CDR1 is SQVTM, CDR2 ANQGSEA. This CDR3 spans 13 amino acids. CDR3 bases: TGCAGGGCTGCAAACAGGGGTTTCACTGAAGCTTTCTTT. Its translation is CRAANRGFTEAFF.

J is TRBJ2-7 and V is TRBV7-2; perhaps TRBD2 as D (6 bases). Trimming left V 0 bases short and J 2 bases short, with 11 bases between. This CDR3 has 15 residues. Germline V gene lookup returns CDR1 SGHTA and CDR2 FQGNSA. DNA for the CDR3: TGTGCCAGCAGCTTAGCGGCCGGGAGTGCCTACGAGCAGTACTTC. Its translation is CASSLAAGSAYEQYF. The full variable domain, in which reference TRBV7-2 and TRBJ2-7 provide the parts outside the CDR3, is GAGVSQSPSNKVTEKGKDVELRCDPISGHTALYWYRQSLGQGLEFLIYFQGNSAPDKSGLPSDRFSAERTGGSVSTLTIQRTQQEDSAVYLCASSLAAGSAYEQYFGPGTRLTVT.

This chain uses TRBV19 with TRBJ2-7, with 8 bases that match TRBD2. CDR1 is LNHDA, CDR2 SQIVND, per germline (reference sequence). Trimming at V came to 5 bases and at J to 0 bases, leaving 6 bases not matched to a gene. The CDR3 extends over 15 amino acids. The CDR3 DNA is TGTGCCAGTAGTTCAGCGGGGGCGACCTCCTACGAGCAGTACTTC. It translates to CASSSAGATSYEQYF.